The rows below give T cell receptor beta chains drawn from one sample of a study of cytomegalovirus exposure and HLA in healthy donors. Assay: immunoSEQ multiplex PCR; the TCRdb copy retains only in-frame clones and omits some. This table holds 95,000 or so clones, 81% found once. Sample: PBMCs. Every receptor here comes from a woman between 70 and 85 years old in good health and CMV-seropositive. Both conserved end residues are part of each CDR3. Each record gives: D gene, clone size, J gene, V gene, CDR3 protein, CDR3 DNA. A D gene is named only where the DNA matches it firmly. Size values are once, few and many counts, or a class for expanded clones, and some rows have none.

D: TRBD1
size: -
J: TRBJ2-1
V: TRBV30
CDR3: CAFDRGMGNEQFF
DNA: TGTGCCTTTGACAGGGGAATGGGAAATGAGCAGTTCTTC

D: -
size: -
J: TRBJ2-2
V: TRBV2
CDR3: CASRRAGNTGELFF
DNA: TGTGCCAGCAGGAGAGCAGGGAACACCGGGGAGCTGTTTTTT

D: TRBD1
size: -
J: TRBJ2-2
V: TRBV5-1
CDR3: CASSLAGQGRSDTGELFF
DNA: TGCGCCAGCAGCTTGGCCGGACAGGGGAGGTCCGACACCGGGGAGCTGTTTTTT

D: -
size: -
J: TRBJ2-2
V: TRBV7-3
CDR3: CASSLSPSSGELFF
DNA: TGTGCCAGCAGCTTATCACCGAGTTCCGGGGAGCTGTTTTTT

D: TRBD1
size: -
J: TRBJ1-5
V: TRBV7-2
CDR3: CASSFGTAYQPQHF
DNA: TGTGCCAGCAGCTTCGGGACAGCCTATCAGCCCCAGCATTTT

D: TRBD2
size: -
J: TRBJ2-2
V: TRBV7-3
CDR3: CASSLSGRATGELFF
DNA: TGTGCCAGCAGCTTAAGCGGGAGGGCCACCGGGGAGCTGTTTTTT

D: -
size: -
J: TRBJ2-7
V: TRBV28
CDR3: CASIFRSRQATFYEQYF
DNA: TGTGCCAGCATCTTCCGTTCGAGACAGGCAACATTCTACGAGCAGTACTTC

D: TRBD2
size: -
J: TRBJ2-1
V: TRBV11-2
CDR3: CASSFLGGRVDNEQFF
DNA: TGTGCCAGCAGCTTCCTTGGCGGGAGGGTAGACAATGAGCAGTTCTTC

D: TRBD2
size: -
J: TRBJ2-5
V: TRBV7-7
CDR3: CASSSHGAGGEETQYF
DNA: TGTGCTAGCAGCTCCCACGGGGCCGGGGGGGAGGAGACCCAGTACTTC

D: TRBD1
size: -
J: TRBJ2-2
V: TRBV11-1
CDR3: CASSLGGTGNTGELFF
DNA: TGTGCCAGCAGCCTAGGAGGGACAGGGAACACCGGGGAGCTGTTTTTT

D: TRBD1
size: -
J: TRBJ2-2
V: TRBV10-3
CDR3: CAIRTGVNTGELFF
DNA: TGTGCCATCAGGACAGGGGTCAACACCGGGGAGCTGTTTTTT

D: -
size: once
J: TRBJ1-5
V: TRBV6-1
CDR3: CASRPGTQPQHF
DNA: TGTGCCAGCAGGCCCGGGACACAGCCCCAGCATTTT

D: TRBD2
size: few
J: TRBJ2-3
V: TRBV6-6
CDR3: CASSFGTRSDTQYF
DNA: TGTGCCAGCAGCTTCGGGACTAGATCCGATACGCAGTATTTT

D: -
size: once
J: TRBJ1-1
V: TRBV9
CDR3: CASSATGVGTEAFF
DNA: TGTGCCAGCAGCGCGACAGGAGTGGGCACTGAAGCTTTCTTT

D: -
size: -
J: TRBJ1-1
V: TRBV30
CDR3: CAWSVYGGTEAFF
DNA: TGTGCCTGGAGTGTATACGGGGGCACTGAAGCTTTCTTT

D: TRBD2
size: -
J: TRBJ2-5
V: TRBV4-1
CDR3: CASSQDLAGGEQYF
DNA: TGCGCCAGCAGCCAAGATCTAGCGGGAGGTGAGCAGTACTTC